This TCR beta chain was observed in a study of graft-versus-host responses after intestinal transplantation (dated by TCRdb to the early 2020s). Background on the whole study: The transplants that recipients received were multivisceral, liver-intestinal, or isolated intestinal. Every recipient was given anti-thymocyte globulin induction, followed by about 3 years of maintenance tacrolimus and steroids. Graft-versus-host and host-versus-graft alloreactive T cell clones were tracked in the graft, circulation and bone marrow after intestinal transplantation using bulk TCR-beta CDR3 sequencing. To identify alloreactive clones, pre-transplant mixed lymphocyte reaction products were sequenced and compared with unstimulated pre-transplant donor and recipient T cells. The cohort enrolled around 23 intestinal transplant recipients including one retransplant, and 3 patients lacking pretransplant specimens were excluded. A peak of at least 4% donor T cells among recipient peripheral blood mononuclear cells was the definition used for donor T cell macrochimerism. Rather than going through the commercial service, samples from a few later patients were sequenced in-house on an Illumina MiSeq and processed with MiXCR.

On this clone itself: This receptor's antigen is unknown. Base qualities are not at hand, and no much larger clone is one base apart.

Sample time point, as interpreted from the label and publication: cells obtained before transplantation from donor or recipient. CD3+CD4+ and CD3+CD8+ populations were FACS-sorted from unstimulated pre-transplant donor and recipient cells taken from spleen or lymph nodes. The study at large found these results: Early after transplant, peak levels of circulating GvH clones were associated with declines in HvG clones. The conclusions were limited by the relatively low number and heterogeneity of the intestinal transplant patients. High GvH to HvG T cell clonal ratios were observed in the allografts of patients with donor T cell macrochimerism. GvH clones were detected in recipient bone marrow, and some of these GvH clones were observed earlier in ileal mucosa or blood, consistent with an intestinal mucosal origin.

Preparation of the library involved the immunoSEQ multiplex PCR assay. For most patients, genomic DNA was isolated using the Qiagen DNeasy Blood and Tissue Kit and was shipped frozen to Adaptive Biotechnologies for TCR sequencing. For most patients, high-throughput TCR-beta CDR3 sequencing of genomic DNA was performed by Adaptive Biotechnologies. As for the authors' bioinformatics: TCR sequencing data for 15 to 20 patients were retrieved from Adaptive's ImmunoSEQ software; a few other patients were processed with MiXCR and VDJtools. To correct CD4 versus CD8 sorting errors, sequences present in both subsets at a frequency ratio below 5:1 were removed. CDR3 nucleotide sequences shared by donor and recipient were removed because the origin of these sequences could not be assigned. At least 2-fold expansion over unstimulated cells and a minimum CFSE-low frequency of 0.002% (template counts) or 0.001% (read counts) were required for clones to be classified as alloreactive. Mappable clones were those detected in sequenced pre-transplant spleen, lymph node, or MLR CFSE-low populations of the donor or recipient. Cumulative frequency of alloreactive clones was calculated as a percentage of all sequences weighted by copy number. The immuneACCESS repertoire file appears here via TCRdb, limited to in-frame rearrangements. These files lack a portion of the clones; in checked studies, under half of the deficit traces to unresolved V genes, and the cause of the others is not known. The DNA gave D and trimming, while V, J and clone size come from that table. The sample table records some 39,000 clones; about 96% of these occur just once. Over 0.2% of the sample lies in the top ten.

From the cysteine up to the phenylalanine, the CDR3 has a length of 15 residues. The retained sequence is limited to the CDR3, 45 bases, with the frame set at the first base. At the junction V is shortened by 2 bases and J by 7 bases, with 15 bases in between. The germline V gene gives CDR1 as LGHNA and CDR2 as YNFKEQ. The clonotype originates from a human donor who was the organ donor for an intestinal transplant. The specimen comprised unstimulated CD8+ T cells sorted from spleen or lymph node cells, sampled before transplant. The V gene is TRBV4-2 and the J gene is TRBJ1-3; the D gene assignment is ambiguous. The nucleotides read TGTGCCAGCAGCCAATGGGAGGGCACTCTGAACACCATATATTTT. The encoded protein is CASSQWEGTLNTIYF.